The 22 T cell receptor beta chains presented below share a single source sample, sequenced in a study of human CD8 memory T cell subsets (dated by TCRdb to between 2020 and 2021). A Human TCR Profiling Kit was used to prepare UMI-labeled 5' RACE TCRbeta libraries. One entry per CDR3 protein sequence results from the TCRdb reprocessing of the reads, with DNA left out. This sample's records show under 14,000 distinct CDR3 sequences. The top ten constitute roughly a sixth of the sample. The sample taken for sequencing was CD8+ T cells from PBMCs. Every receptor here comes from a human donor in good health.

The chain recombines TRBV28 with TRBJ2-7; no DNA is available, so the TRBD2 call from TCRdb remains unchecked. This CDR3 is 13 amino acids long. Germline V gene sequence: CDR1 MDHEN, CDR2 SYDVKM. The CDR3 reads CASARQHSYEQYF.

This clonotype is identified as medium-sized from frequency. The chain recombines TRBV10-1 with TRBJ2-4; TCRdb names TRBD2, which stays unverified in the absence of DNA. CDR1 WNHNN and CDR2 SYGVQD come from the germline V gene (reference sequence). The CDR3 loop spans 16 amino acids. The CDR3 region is CASKRTSGLAKNIQYF.

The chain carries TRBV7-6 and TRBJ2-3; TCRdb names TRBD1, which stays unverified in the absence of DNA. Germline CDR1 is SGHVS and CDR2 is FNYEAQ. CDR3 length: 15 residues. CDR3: CASSLGGGATDTQYF.

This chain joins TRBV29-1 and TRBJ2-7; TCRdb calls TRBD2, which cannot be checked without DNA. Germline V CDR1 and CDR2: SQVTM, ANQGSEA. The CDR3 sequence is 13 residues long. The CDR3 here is CSVEVEEAYEQYF.

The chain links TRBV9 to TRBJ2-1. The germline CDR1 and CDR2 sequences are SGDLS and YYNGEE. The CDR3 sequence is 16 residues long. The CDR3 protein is CASSVGYGGSYNEQFF.

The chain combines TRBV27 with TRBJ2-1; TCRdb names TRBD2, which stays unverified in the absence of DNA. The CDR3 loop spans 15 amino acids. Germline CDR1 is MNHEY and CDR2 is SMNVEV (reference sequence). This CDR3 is CASSSGLAGPNEQFF.

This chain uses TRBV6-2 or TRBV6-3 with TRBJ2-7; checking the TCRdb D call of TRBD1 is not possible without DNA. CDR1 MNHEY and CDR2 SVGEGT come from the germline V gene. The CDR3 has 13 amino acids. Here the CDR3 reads CASSPGRFAEQYF.

The CDR3 sequence: CASSEFQLTIASTDTQYF. This chain links TRBV25-1 with TRBJ2-3. Germline CDR1 reads MGHDK; CDR2 reads SYGVNS. The CDR3 is 18 residues long.

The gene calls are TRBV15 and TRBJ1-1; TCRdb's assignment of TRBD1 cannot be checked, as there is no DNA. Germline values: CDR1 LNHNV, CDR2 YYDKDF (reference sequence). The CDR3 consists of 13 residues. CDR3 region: CATSIQGGPEAFF.

CDR3 protein: CASSESWTGYDEQYF. J is TRBJ2-7 and V is TRBV10-1; lacking DNA, the TRBD1 call made by TCRdb goes unchecked. The CDR3 covers 15 residues. The V gene's germline CDR1 is WNHNN and CDR2 SYGVQD (reference sequence).

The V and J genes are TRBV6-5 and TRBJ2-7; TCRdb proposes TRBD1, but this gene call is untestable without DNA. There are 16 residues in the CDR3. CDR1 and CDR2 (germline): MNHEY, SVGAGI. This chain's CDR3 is CASSYSGQGDPYEQYF.

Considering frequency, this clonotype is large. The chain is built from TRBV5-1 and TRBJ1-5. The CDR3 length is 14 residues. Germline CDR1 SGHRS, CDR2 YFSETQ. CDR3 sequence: CASSLGQSNQPQHF.

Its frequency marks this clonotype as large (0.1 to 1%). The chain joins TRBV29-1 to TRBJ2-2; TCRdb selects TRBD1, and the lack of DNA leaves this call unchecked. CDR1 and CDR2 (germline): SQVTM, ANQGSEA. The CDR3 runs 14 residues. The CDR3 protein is CSVPGENSQGELFF.

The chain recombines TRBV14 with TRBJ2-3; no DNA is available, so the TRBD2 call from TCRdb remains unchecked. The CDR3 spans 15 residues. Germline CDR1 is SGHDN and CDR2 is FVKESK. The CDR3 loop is CASSPDYFSTDTQYF.

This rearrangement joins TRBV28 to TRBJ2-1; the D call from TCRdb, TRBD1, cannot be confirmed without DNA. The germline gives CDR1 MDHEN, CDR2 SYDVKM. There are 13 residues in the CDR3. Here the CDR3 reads CASSLQGRDEQFF.

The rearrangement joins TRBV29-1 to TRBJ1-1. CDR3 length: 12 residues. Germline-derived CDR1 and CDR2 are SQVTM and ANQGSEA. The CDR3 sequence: CSVVSEGGEAFF.

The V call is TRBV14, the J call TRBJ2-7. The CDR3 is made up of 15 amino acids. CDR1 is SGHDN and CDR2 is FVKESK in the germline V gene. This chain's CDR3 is CASSQDYWGVNEQYF.

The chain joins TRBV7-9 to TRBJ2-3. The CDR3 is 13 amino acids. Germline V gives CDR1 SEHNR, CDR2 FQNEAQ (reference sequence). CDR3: CASSSSGPDTQYF.

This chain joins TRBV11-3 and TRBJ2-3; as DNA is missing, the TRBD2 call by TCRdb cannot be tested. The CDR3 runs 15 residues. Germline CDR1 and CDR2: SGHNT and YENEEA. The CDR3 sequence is CASSPWGTSTDTQYF.

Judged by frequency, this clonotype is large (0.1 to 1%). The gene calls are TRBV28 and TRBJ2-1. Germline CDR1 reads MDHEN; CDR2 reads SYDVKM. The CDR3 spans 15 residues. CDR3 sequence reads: CASSLGLGSSNEQFF.

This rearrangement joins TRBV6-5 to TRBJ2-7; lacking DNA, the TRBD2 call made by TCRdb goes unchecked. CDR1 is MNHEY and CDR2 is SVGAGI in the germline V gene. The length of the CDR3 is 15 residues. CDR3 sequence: CASSFKAGSSYEQYF.

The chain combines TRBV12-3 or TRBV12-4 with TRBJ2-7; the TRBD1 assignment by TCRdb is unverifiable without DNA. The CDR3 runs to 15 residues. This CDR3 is CASSFYTSGGYEQYF.